The 23 T cell receptor beta chains below come from one sample, sequenced in a study of cytotoxic CD8 clonotypes in ibrutinib-treated CLL. Sequenced by immunoSEQ multiplex PCR; TCRdb stores in-frame clones only, minus some. This repertoire shows under 75,000 clones, approximately 75% found once; its top ten account for about 40%. Sample: PBMCs, taken after 12 months of ibrutinib treatment. The receptor source for this set is a human donor with chronic lymphocytic leukemia.

The gene calls are TRBV2 and TRBJ2-1; 7 bases are shared with TRBD1. The CDR3 runs to 14 residues. J lost 7 bases, V lost 6 bases, and 9 bases had no gene match. CDR1 is SNHLY and CDR2 is FYNNEI in the germline V gene. CDR3 protein: CASRGGTGQNEQFF. The CDR3 DNA reads as TGTGCCAGCAGAGGGGGCACAGGGCAAAATGAGCAGTTCTTC.

This clone was found once. The V and J genes are TRBV28 and TRBJ2-7; 15 bases are shared with TRBD2. The CDR3 length is 16 residues. Germline-derived CDR1 and CDR2 are MDHEN and SYDVKM. Trimming took 6 bases from V and 5 from J; bases not matched to a gene: 8. CDR3 region: CASSALGLAGGDEQYF. The CDR3 nucleotides read TGTGCCAGCAGCGCCCTCGGACTAGCGGGAGGGGACGAGCAGTACTTC.

The rearrangement joins TRBV6-1 to TRBJ2-7, with D unclear. This CDR3 comprises 13 residues. From germline, CDR1 is MNHNS and CDR2 SASEGT. Trimming shortened V by 6 bases and J by 0 bases, and 9 bases separated the two germline ends. CDR3 DNA sequence: TGTGCCAGCAGCGCCTCGTTCTCCTACGAGCAGTACTTC. The encoded protein is CASSASFSYEQYF.

J is TRBJ2-3 and V is TRBV14; D might be TRBD2 (6 bases). Trimming stripped 0 bases from V and 9 bases from J, with 7 bases between. The CDR3 has 12 residues. Germline V lookup: CDR1 SGHDN, CDR2 FVKESK. As DNA, the CDR3 is TGTGCCAGCAGCCAAGACGGGAGAACGCAGTATTTT. Residues: CASSQDGRTQYF.

This clone was seen more than once but under ten times. The rearrangement links TRBV19 to TRBJ2-1; 12 nucleotides agree with TRBD1. J was trimmed by 10 bases and V by 7 bases; bases with no gene match: 8. The CDR3 consists of 14 residues. From germline, CDR1 is LNHDA and CDR2 SQIVND (reference sequence). This chain's CDR3 is CASTPGQGAWEQFF. CDR3 in DNA: TGTGCCAGTACTCCGGGACAGGGGGCATGGGAGCAGTTCTTC.

The J gene is TRBJ2-4, the V gene TRBV5-4; TRBD2 is a possible D gene (7 bases). Germline V gene lookup returns CDR1 SGHNT and CDR2 YYREEE (reference sequence). The CDR3 covers 20 residues. V lost 3 bases and J lost 0, with 25 bases in between. CDR3 DNA: TGTGCCAGCAGCTCAGGAGGGGGTGGAGCGGGGAGTCTAGCCAAAAACATTCAGTACTTC. Its protein product is CASSSGGGGAGSLAKNIQYF.

The genes are TRBV7-2 and TRBJ1-2, with 8 bases fitting TRBD1. Per the germline V gene, CDR1 is SGHTA and CDR2 is FQGNSA. There are 16 residues in the CDR3. V lost 4 bases and J lost 8; bases outside the gene matches: 15. The CDR3: CASSSAATGQVGGYTF. CDR3 nucleotides: TGTGCCAGCAGCTCCGCCGCCACGGGACAGGTCGGGGGCTACACCTTC.

The chain employs TRBV2 and TRBJ1-2; tentatively, D is TRBD1 (6 bases). Germline CDR1 reads SNHLY; CDR2 reads FYNNEI. The CDR3 is 15 residues long. V was clipped by 2 bases and J by 3 bases, with 13 bases between them. CDR3 sequence reads: CASSEWQGRHYGYTF. The DNA of the CDR3 is TGTGCCAGCAGTGAATGGCAGGGGAGGCACTATGGCTACACCTTC.

V and J are TRBV27 and TRBJ2-3, with unresolved D. CDR1 is MNHEY, CDR2 SMNVEV, per germline (reference sequence). The CDR3 covers 12 residues. V gave up 3 bases and J gave up 0 bases, with 1 base separating them. In DNA, the CDR3 is TGTGCCAGCAGTTTTAGCACAGATACGCAGTATTTT. As protein: CASSFSTDTQYF.

About this clone itself: Sequence at one end of the junction differs from germline and may be a read error. The genes are TRBV7-7 and TRBJ2-5; D is possibly TRBD1 (6 bases). The CDR3 runs to 13 residues. Germline-derived CDR1 and CDR2 are SSHAT and FNYEAQ (reference sequence). The CDR3 region is CASSLGQWETQYF. CDR3 in DNA: TGTGCTAGCAGCCTTGGACAGTGGGAGACCCAGTACTTC.

The V and J genes are TRBV11-1 and TRBJ2-3, with 8 bases identical to TRBD1. Germline V gene data show CDR1 as SGHAT and CDR2 as FQDESV (reference sequence). The CDR3 is made up of 19 amino acids. V shed 1 base, J shed 0 bases, and the junction held 12 bases outside the gene matches. CDR3 sequence: CASSLEGRGLGSSTDTQYF. The DNA of the CDR3 is TGTGCCAGCAGCTTAGAGGGCAGGGGGCTTGGCTCTAGCACAGATACGCAGTATTTT. The variable domain in full, with the rest retrieved from reference TRBV11-1 and TRBJ2-3, is EAEVAQSPRYKITEKSQAVAFWCDPISGHATLYWYRQILGQGPELLVQFQDESVVDDSQLPKDRFSAERLKGVDSTLKIQPAELGDSAMYLCASSLEGRGLGSSTDTQYFGPGTRLTVL.

The chain combines TRBV7-9 with TRBJ2-5, with 7 bases identical to TRBD2. Germline V gives CDR1 SEHNR, CDR2 FQNEAQ (reference sequence). The CDR3 extends over 15 amino acids. V trimming: 1 base; J trimming: 6 bases; junction bases outside the gene matches: 8. The CDR3 DNA sequence: TGTGCCAGCAGCTTAGGGCTAGCGGCTTCAAAGACCCAGTACTTC. Amino acid sequence: CASSLGLAASKTQYF.

This chain links TRBV7-2 with TRBJ2-7; 7 bases map to TRBD2. The CDR3 is 16 amino acids. Trimming cost V 4 bases and J 3 bases; bases outside gene matches: 12. Per germline, CDR1 SGHTA and CDR2 FQGNSA. CDR3 in amino acids: CASSSGSSGMVYEQYF. CDR3 sequence (DNA): TGTGCCAGCAGCTCCGGATCCAGCGGGATGGTCTACGAGCAGTACTTC.

The sample holds one count of this clone. The rearrangement links TRBV6-5 to TRBJ1-1; D is ambiguous. From germline, CDR1 is MNHEY and CDR2 SVGAGI. With 6 bases removed from V and 0 bases from J, the gap between germline ends came to 11 bases. This CDR3 is built from 14 residues. This CDR3 is CASRAPGLNTEAFF. CDR3 bases: TGTGCCAGCAGGGCCCCCGGGCTGAACACTGAAGCTTTCTTT.

The chain combines TRBV30 with TRBJ2-1; TRBD2 aligns across 8 bases. Germline assignment: CDR1 GTSNPN and CDR2 SVGIG (reference sequence). With 3 bases clipped from V and 6 bases from J, the junction kept 10 bases outside the gene matches. The CDR3 is 15 amino acids. As DNA, the CDR3 is TGTGCCTGGAGCCTAAGCGGGAGTTTTAGCAATGAGCAGTTCTTC. Protein sequence: CAWSLSGSFSNEQFF.

This chain links TRBV6-6 with TRBJ2-3, with D unclear. The germline V and J ends were trimmed by 5 bases and 2 bases, with 14 bases remaining between them. The CDR3 extends over 15 amino acids. CDR1 is MNHNY and CDR2 is SVGAGI in the germline V gene (reference sequence). CDR3 DNA: TGTGCCAGCAGTACCCAACGGCCACTCACAGATACGCAGTATTTT. Its protein product is CASSTQRPLTDTQYF.

The CDR3 spells CASRPVDSGPYEQYF. CDR3 nucleotide sequence: TGTGCCAGTAGACCAGTAGACAGTGGACCCTACGAGCAGTACTTC. This chain joins TRBV19 and TRBJ2-7; maybe TRBD1 (5 bases). Between the trimmed V and J ends, which lost 6 bases and 2 bases, there was a span of 17 bases. There are 15 residues in the CDR3. From germline, CDR1 is LNHDA and CDR2 SQIVND (reference sequence).

The sample holds a few counts of this clone. This chain links TRBV2 with TRBJ1-2, with 9 bases that match TRBD1. Germline V gene lookup returns CDR1 SNHLY and CDR2 FYNNEI. J was trimmed by 4 bases and V by 6 bases; bases with no gene match: 6. This CDR3 is 14 amino acids long. Here the CDR3 reads CASSVDRGTYGYTF. CDR3 nucleotide sequence: TGTGCCAGCAGCGTAGACAGGGGGACCTATGGCTACACCTTC.

The chain recombines TRBV7-9 with TRBJ1-1, with D perhaps TRBD1 (5 bases). Germline-derived CDR1 and CDR2 are SEHNR and FQNEAQ (reference sequence). V lost 5 bases, J lost 7 bases, and 14 bases lay in between. The CDR3 covers 13 residues. Here the CDR3 reads CASSNGGIREAFF. CDR3 DNA sequence: TGTGCCAGCAGCAACGGGGGGATACGTGAAGCTTTCTTT.

The chain uses TRBV9 and TRBJ2-3; TRBD1 might be the D (5 bases). The CDR3 is made up of 15 amino acids. Trimming removed 3 bases from V and 3 bases from J, with 14 bases in between. In germline, CDR1 is SGDLS, CDR2 YYNGEE. CDR3 DNA sequence: TGTGCCAGCAGCGCCTCAGGGCGTGCGACAGATACGCAGTATTTT. It codes for CASSASGRATDTQYF.

This clone was observed a few times. The CDR3 reads CASSLGWDSRQETQYF. For the CDR3, the DNA is TGTGCCAGCAGCTTAGGGTGGGACAGCAGACAAGAGACCCAGTACTTC. The chain couples TRBV11-2 to TRBJ2-5, with 7 bases fitting TRBD1. The CDR3 covers 16 residues. The germline V gene encodes CDR1 SGHAT and CDR2 FQNNGV. Unmatched junction bases numbered 7, after V lost 1 base and J lost 2 bases.

The chain recombines TRBV28 with TRBJ2-2, with TRBD2 matching 12 bases. The CDR3 is 14 residues long. J was trimmed by 5 bases and V by 6 bases; bases with no gene match: 1. Germline V gene data show CDR1 as MDHEN and CDR2 as SYDVKM. The CDR3 DNA reads TGTGCCAGCAGGCTAGCGGGAGGGACCGGGGAGCTGTTTTTT. Residues: CASRLAGGTGELFF.

This clone appeared a few times. The chain links TRBV2 to TRBJ1-1; D gene ambiguous. The germline CDR1 and CDR2 sequences are SNHLY and FYNNEI. The V gene lost 4 bases and the J gene lost 3 bases, with 9 bases spanning the gap. The CDR3 has 13 residues. The CDR3 sequence is CASSANVDTEAFF. In nucleotides, the CDR3 is TGTGCCAGCAGTGCCAATGTGGACACTGAAGCTTTCTTT.